This entry describes one T cell receptor (beta chain). Its target is not known. This sample was included in a study of cytomegalovirus exposure and HLA in healthy donors. PCR primers comprised 60 Vbeta and 13 Jbeta primers. TCRdb keeps only in-frame clones here, not all; method: immunoSEQ multiplex PCR. The sample shows roughly 150,000 clones, about four fifths of them seen only once. Findings and limits, study-wide: Previous analysis showed most TCR beta V segments were productive about 87% or about 30% of the time.

The V and J ends lost 0 bases and 8 bases, in that order; junction bases with no gene match: 9. Germline V gene lookup returns CDR1 LGHNA and CDR2 YNFKEQ. The CDR3 consists of 18 residues. V usage is TRBV4-2 and J usage is TRBJ2-1; 14 bases line up with TRBD2. This TCR was recovered from a man aged 45 to 65 in good health and CMV-seropositive. Material: PBMCs. CDR3 amino acids: CASSQELAGLAGADEQFF. CDR3 DNA: TGTGCCAGCAGCCAAGAGCTCGCGGGACTAGCGGGGGCGGATGAGCAGTTCTTC.